This passage covers 15 T cell receptor beta chains from one sample sequenced in a study of early T cells in non-severe SARS-CoV-2 infection. TCRdb re-analysed the 5' RACE reads in MiXCR, keeping a single row per CDR3 protein. The sample has about 38,000 distinct CDR3 sequences; 6% to 7.5% are singletons. The material sequenced was whole blood, taken at baseline. These receptors all come from an adult who was a healthcare worker with PCR-confirmed SARS-CoV-2 infection or an uninfected control (not recorded which).

A few counts support this clonotype. This chain joins TRBV7-3 and TRBJ2-2, with D possibly TRBD1 on 6 matching bases. Germline loops: CDR1 SGHTA, CDR2 FQGTGA. Trimming cost V 8 bases and J 0 bases, with 7 bases left between them. The CDR3 consists of 13 residues. In DNA form, the CDR3 reads TGTGCCAGCGGGACATCGAACACCGGGGAGCTGTTTTTT. As protein: CASGTSNTGELFF. The whole variable domain, filled in from reference TRBV7-3 and TRBJ2-2, reads GAGVSQTPSNKVTEKGKYVELRCDPISGHTALYWYRQSLGQGPEFLIYFQGTGAADDSGLPNDRFFAVRPEGSVSTLKIQRTERGDSAVYLCASGTSNTGELFFGEGSRLTVL.

The rearrangement joins TRBV10-3 to TRBJ1-2; the match to TRBD1 covers 7 bases. CDR1 and CDR2 from the germline V gene are ENHRY and SYGVKD. The CDR3 length is 15 residues. V was pared by 3 bases and J by 5 bases, with 9 bases of the junction left unmatched. Here the CDR3 reads CAISEPGQNLYGYTF. The CDR3, as DNA: TGTGCCATCAGTGAACCGGGACAGAATCTTTATGGCTACACCTTC.

This clonotype came up a few times. This chain links TRBV6-6 with TRBJ2-6, with D unclear. From germline, CDR1 is MNHNY and CDR2 SVGAGI (reference sequence). The CDR3 is 16 residues long. Between the trimmed V and J ends, which lost 7 bases and 3 bases, there was a span of 16 bases. CDR3 nucleotides: TGTGCCAGCACTCTACTCCCCGGTGATGGGGCCAACGTCCTGACTTTC. Translation gives CASTLLPGDGANVLTF.

The chain couples TRBV29-1 to TRBJ2-5, with D perhaps being TRBD1 or TRBD2 (5 bases each). This CDR3 region has 15 residues. V lost 6 bases and J lost 2, with 19 bases in between. Germline loops: CDR1 SQVTM, CDR2 ANQGSEA. The DNA for the CDR3 is TGCAGCGTGGCCTCGCACGGGGCGGATCAAGAGACCCAGTACTTC. Translating it yields CSVASHGADQETQYF. Looking up the rest from reference TRBV29-1 and TRBJ2-5 gives the full variable domain: SAVISQKPSRDICQRGTSLTIQCQVDSQVTMMFWYRQQPGQSLTLIATANQGSEATYESGFVIDKFPISRPNLTFSTLTVSNMSPEDSSIYLCSVASHGADQETQYFGPGTRLLVL.

This clonotype has more than one count but fewer than ten. This chain links TRBV12-5 with TRBJ1-5; D possibly corresponds to TRBD1 (5 bases). The V end lost 7 bases, the J end lost 7 bases, and 11 bases lay between the germline ends. Germline V CDR1 and CDR2: LGHNT, FRNRAP. This CDR3 comprises 12 residues. CDR3 loop: CASAQGEQPQHF. Written as DNA, the CDR3 is TGTGCTAGTGCCCAGGGCGAACAGCCCCAGCATTTT.

In this sample, this clonotype turned up many times. The V gene is TRBV7-9, the J gene TRBJ1-6; D gene ambiguous. Germline assignment: CDR1 SEHNR and CDR2 FQNEAQ (reference sequence). The CDR3 sequence is 13 residues long. V was pared by 5 bases and J by 11 bases, with 13 bases between. In DNA form, the CDR3 reads TGTGCCAGCAGCGTCGCCTTCGCGACACCCCTCCACTTT. Translation gives CASSVAFATPLHF.

DNA for the CDR3: TGTGCCTGGAGTTCCCCAGATACGCAGTATTTT. Residues: CAWSSPDTQYF. The J gene is TRBJ2-3, the V gene TRBV30; D is undetermined. The V end lost 2 bases, the J end lost 4 bases, and 4 bases lay between the germline ends. Germline V gene data show CDR1 as GTSNPN and CDR2 as SVGIG (reference sequence). This CDR3 has 11 amino acids.

This rearrangement joins TRBV6-6 to TRBJ1-1; D gene uncertain. V lost 0 bases, J lost 1 base, and 0 bases lay in between. The germline CDR1 and CDR2 sequences are MNHNY and SVGAGI (reference sequence). This CDR3 region has 12 residues. CDR3: CASSYSNTEAFF. Here the CDR3 DNA reads TGTGCCAGCAGTTACTCGAACACTGAAGCTTTCTTT.

This clonotype was counted only a few times. The chain employs TRBV6-9 and TRBJ2-7, with D maybe TRBD1 (5 bases). Deletions cut 8 bases from V and 6 bases from J, with 20 bases between. The CDR3 runs to 14 residues. Germline V gene data show CDR1 as MNHGY and CDR2 as SVAAGI. CDR3 loop: CASRKLGPFSEQYF. CDR3 coding DNA: TGTGCCAGCCGTAAGCTGGGGCCCTTCAGCGAGCAGTACTTC.

The chain has TRBV7-9 and TRBJ2-6, with D hard to call. The CDR3 length is 18 residues. Per germline, CDR1 SEHNR and CDR2 FQNEAQ (reference sequence). V was clipped by 0 bases and J by 0 bases, with 12 bases between them. The CDR3 DNA is TGTGCCAGCAGCTTAGCTGCCGGGTCCTCCTCTGGGGCCAACGTCCTGACTTTC. This sequence encodes CASSLAAGSSSGANVLTF.

This clonotype was detected many times. The rearrangement uses TRBV13 and TRBJ2-1; 8 bases fit TRBD2. The CDR3 has 18 amino acids. The junction had 12 bases not matched to a gene; V was cut back by 5 bases and J by 0 bases. Looked up from germline, CDR1 is PRHDT and CDR2 is FYEKMQ (reference sequence). The CDR3 DNA reads as TGTGCCAGCAGCCCATGGGGTAGCGGGATACGCTCCTACAATGAGCAGTTCTTC. Its protein is CASSPWGSGIRSYNEQFF.

This clonotype has a count of ten or more. The chain couples TRBV7-2 to TRBJ2-2; no reliable D call. V lost 5 bases to trimming and J lost 4 bases, with 11 bases between them. Looked up from germline, CDR1 is SGHTA and CDR2 is FQGNSA. This CDR3 comprises 14 residues. The DNA of the CDR3 is TGTGCCAGCAGCCGCCAGTCCGCCACCGGGGAGCTGTTTTTT. Translation gives CASSRQSATGELFF.

The V and J genes are TRBV20-1 and TRBJ1-2; perhaps TRBD1 as D (6 bases). Germline lookup yields CDR1 DFQATT and CDR2 SNEGSKA (reference sequence). V lost 6 bases, J lost 0 bases, and 26 bases lay in between. The CDR3 runs to 18 residues. CDR3 loop: CSAPTFGFGTLANYGYTF. The CDR3 bases are TGCAGTGCCCCCACCTTTGGGTTCGGGACACTGGCTAACTATGGCTACACCTTC.

This clonotype was seen ten or more times. This rearrangement joins TRBV25-1 to TRBJ2-7; 11 bases are shared with TRBD1. Germline V CDR1 and CDR2: MGHDK, SYGVNS. V trimming: 3 bases; J trimming: 5 bases; junction bases outside the gene matches: 6. This CDR3 comprises 15 residues. CDR3 sequence (DNA): TGTGCCAGCAGTGATGGAAGGACAGGGGGCGACGAGCAGTACTTC. Translated, it gives CASSDGRTGGDEQYF.

This clonotype has at least ten counts. The chain employs TRBV3-1 and TRBJ2-7, with D perhaps given as TRBD1 or TRBD2 (5 bases each). V dropped 3 bases and J dropped 6 bases, with 21 bases sitting between them. The CDR3 spans 16 residues. Germline assignment: CDR1 LGHDT and CDR2 YNNKEL (reference sequence). Written as DNA, the CDR3 is TGTGCCAGCAGCCACTCAGGGACCTGGGGGTCTTTCGAGCAGTACTTC. Its protein is CASSHSGTWGSFEQYF.